These 10 T cell receptor beta chains were all obtained from the same sample, sequenced in a study of blood T cell repertoires in COVID-19. TCRdb's table, derived via immunoSEQ multiplex PCR, lists solely in-frame clones and lacks some. The sample holds approximately 670,000 clones, 80% to 90% seen once. What was sequenced was peripheral blood. The receptors shown here come from a woman younger than 30 with acute or convalescent COVID-19.

Points on this clone: The same CDR3 can be traced to other DNA sequences in this sample. The chain uses TRBV27 and TRBJ1-5; 9 nucleotides match TRBD1. The CDR3 is 15 residues long. Germline lookup yields CDR1 MNHEY and CDR2 SMNVEV (reference sequence). Trimming cost V 6 bases and J 2 bases; bases outside gene matches: 5. The CDR3 DNA reads as TGTGCCAGCAGCCCGAGACAGGGGGGCAATCAGCCCCAGCATTTT. Translated, it gives CASSPRQGGNQPQHF.

As DNA, the CDR3 is TGTGCCAGCAGCTACCCCGGCGGGGAGCTGTTTTTT. Translating it yields CASSYPGGELFF. The chain has TRBV9 and TRBJ2-2, with no clear D. The CDR3 has 12 residues. CDR1 is SGDLS, CDR2 YYNGEE, per germline. V lost 4 bases and J 7 bases, leaving 8 bases between the germline ends.

The genes are TRBV6-5 and TRBJ2-7; 12 nucleotides line up with TRBD2. Germline CDR1 and CDR2: MNHEY and SVGAGI. This CDR3 is 14 amino acids long. V shed 5 bases, J shed 5 bases, and the junction held 4 bases outside the gene matches. The CDR3 sequence: CASSPGLAGNEQYF. In DNA form, the CDR3 reads TGTGCCAGCAGTCCCGGACTAGCGGGGAACGAGCAGTACTTC.

V usage is TRBV5-1 and J usage is TRBJ1-6; possibly TRBD1 for D (5 bases). Trimming took 3 bases from V and 11 from J, leaving 24 bases between them. The germline CDR1 and CDR2 sequences are SGHRS and YFSETQ. This CDR3 contains 17 residues. The CDR3 region is CASSSDWGAPLIAPLHF. For the CDR3, the DNA is TGCGCCAGCAGCTCAGACTGGGGCGCCCCCTTAATTGCACCCCTCCACTTT.

V and J are TRBV2 and TRBJ1-4, with 9 nucleotides matching TRBD1. With V trimmed by 4 bases and J by 0 bases, 0 bases remained unmatched. CDR1 and CDR2 (germline): SNHLY, FYNNEI. The CDR3 is 15 amino acids. The CDR3 DNA sequence: TGTGCCAGCAGTGGGACAGGGGCAACTAATGAAAAACTGTTTTTT. It is translated as CASSGTGATNEKLFF. The whole variable domain, remainder taken from reference TRBV2 and TRBJ1-4, is EPEVTQTPSHQVTQMGQEVILRCVPISNHLYFYWYRQILGQKVEFLVSFYNNEISEKSEIFDDQFSVERPDGSNFTLKIRSTKLEDSAMYFCASSGTGATNEKLFFGSGTQLSVL.

The chain has TRBV5-6 and TRBJ2-1; 10 bases align to TRBD2. The CDR3 extends over 16 amino acids. The germline V gene has CDR1 SGHDT and CDR2 YYEEEE. Trimming removed 2 bases from V and 4 bases from J; junction bases left unmatched: 6. CDR3 in amino acids: CASSFLTSGAYNEQFF. DNA for the CDR3: TGTGCCAGCAGCTTTCTAACTAGCGGGGCGTACAATGAGCAGTTCTTC. Filled out from reference TRBV5-6 and TRBJ2-1, the complete variable domain reads DAGVTQSPTHLIKTRGQQVTLRCSPKSGHDTVSWYQQALGQGPQFIFQYYEEEERQRGNFPDRFSGHQFPNYSSELNVNALLLGDSALYLCASSFLTSGAYNEQFFGPGTRLTVL.

V usage is TRBV10-1 and J usage is TRBJ1-3; perhaps TRBD1 as D (5 bases). From germline, CDR1 is WNHNN and CDR2 SYGVQD (reference sequence). The CDR3 loop spans 15 amino acids. Trimming removed 8 bases at V and 2 bases at J, with 16 bases between. The CDR3 region has the DNA TGCGCCAGCGTCTTAGGGGAAGATCCTGGAAACACCATATATTTT. Its protein product is CASVLGEDPGNTIYF.

The rearrangement joins TRBV5-4 to TRBJ2-7; possible D gene TRBD2, 6 bases. Germline CDR1 and CDR2: SGHNT and YYREEE (reference sequence). The CDR3 is 16 amino acids. With 2 bases removed from V and 3 bases from J, the gap between germline ends came to 18 bases. The CDR3, as DNA: TGTGCCAGCAGCTTTTCCACGGGGACTCCCTTCTACGAGCAGTACTTC. This codes for CASSFSTGTPFYEQYF.

V gene TRBV5-5 combines with J gene TRBJ1-6; no firm D call. This CDR3 has 15 amino acids. V dropped 2 bases and J dropped 3 bases, with 9 bases sitting between them. Germline lookup yields CDR1 SGHKS and CDR2 YYEKEE (reference sequence). CDR3 nucleotides: TGTGCCAGCAGCTTACAGATTTACTATAATTCACCCCTCCACTTT. It yields the protein CASSLQIYYNSPLHF.

The V call is TRBV3-1 (or the pseudogene TRBV3-2), the J call TRBJ2-1; 10 positions match TRBD1. Germline trimming cut 3 bases from V and 9 bases from J; bases unmatched to any gene: 8. The CDR3 sequence is 15 residues long. Germline V CDR1 and CDR2: LGHDT, YNNKEL (reference sequence). CDR3 in amino acids: CASSQTGTGVSEQFF. CDR3 in DNA: TGTGCCAGCAGCCAGACCGGGACAGGGGTTAGTGAGCAGTTCTTC.